The T cell receptor (beta chain) described here comes from a study of T cells in localized non-small cell lung cancer. This clone has only one observation. Some clones are missing from TCRdb's copy, which holds only in-frame ones; the method was immunoSEQ multiplex PCR. The table lists 90,000 to 95,000 clones, 80% to 90% of them singletons. CDR1 is SGHRS, CDR2 YFSETQ, per germline. The CDR3 is 14 amino acids. V gave up 0 bases and J gave up 6 bases, with 10 bases separating them. This chain joins TRBV5-1 and TRBJ2-1; D remains ambiguous. The sequenced sample was peripheral blood, obtained before any cancer treatment. This TCR derives from a man between 40 and 70 years old with stage I squamous cell lung carcinoma. This chain's CDR3 is CASSLGVSFNEQFF. The CDR3 nucleotides read TGCGCCAGCAGCTTGGGGGTGAGCTTCAATGAGCAGTTCTTC.